The 28 T cell receptor beta chains listed next were all sequenced from one sample in a study of blood T cells in healthy people across ages. Through a sample-barcoded 5' primer and a J-beta primer mix, a second PCR was run for 7 to 11 cycles. Via MiXCR, TCRdb re-called the 5' RACE reads, giving one row per CDR3 protein. The data show roughly 1,800,000 distinct CDR3 sequences, 40% to 55% seen once. Sequenced sample: blood. The source is a woman aged 40 to 49 in good health.

This clonotype showed up just a few times. The chain uses TRBV15 and TRBJ2-5; TRBD2 matches at 9 bases. J was trimmed by 2 bases and V by 0 bases; bases with no gene match: 4. In germline, CDR1 is LNHNV, CDR2 YYDKDF (reference sequence). The length of the CDR3 is 16 residues. CDR3 amino acids: CATSRDVRGGQETQYF. CDR3 DNA sequence: TGTGCCACCAGCAGAGATGTGCGGGGGGGACAAGAGACCCAGTACTTC.

This clonotype was observed a handful of times. V is TRBV28 and J is TRBJ2-5; 7 bases align to TRBD2. The CDR3 runs to 15 residues. J was trimmed by 6 bases and V by 4 bases; bases with no gene match: 11. CDR1 and CDR2 from the germline V gene are MDHEN and SYDVKM. As DNA, the CDR3 is TGTGCCAGCAGTTCCGGGGGGTCTCGAACGAAGACCCAGTACTTC. Its protein is CASSSGGSRTKTQYF.

A few counts support this clonotype. The rearrangement joins TRBV5-1 to TRBJ1-2; the D is unclear. Germline CDR1 is SGHRS and CDR2 is YFSETQ. The CDR3 consists of 15 residues. Trimming pared 0 bases from V and 0 bases from J, leaving 9 bases between. The CDR3 DNA reads TGCGCCAGCAGCTTGGCGGCCACCTCTAACTATGGCTACACCTTC. Translating it yields CASSLAATSNYGYTF.

The chain recombines TRBV18 with TRBJ2-2; TRBD1 aligns across 7 bases. CDR1 and CDR2 from the germline V gene are KGHSH and LQKENI. V dropped 3 bases and J dropped 7; count of bases not matched to a gene: 8. The CDR3 is 15 amino acids. The CDR3 protein is CASSPQQGSGGELFF. The CDR3 region has the DNA TGTGCCAGCTCACCCCAACAGGGGTCGGGCGGGGAGCTGTTTTTT.

The chain recombines TRBV6-6 with TRBJ1-6, with 11 positions matching TRBD1. The CDR3 length is 16 residues. The V gene end was trimmed by 2 bases and the J gene end by 11 bases; junction bases not matched to a gene: 8. From germline, CDR1 is MNHNY and CDR2 SVGAGI (reference sequence). CDR3 bases: TGTGCCAGCAGTTACCTATACCGGGACAGGGGGACACCCCTCCACTTT. Protein product: CASSYLYRDRGTPLHF.

The V and J genes are TRBV12-3 or TRBV12-4 and TRBJ2-5; 13 bases line up with TRBD2. The CDR3 loop spans 15 amino acids. Trimming cost V 6 bases and J 7 bases; bases outside gene matches: 8. Here the CDR3 reads CASSRTSGGLGTQYF. The CDR3, as DNA: TGTGCCAGCAGCCGGACTAGCGGGGGTCTCGGGACCCAGTACTTC.

This chain links TRBV11-3 with TRBJ2-1, with no clear D. The CDR3 has 18 amino acids. In germline, CDR1 is SGHNT, CDR2 YENEEA. V was cut by 5 bases and J by 3 bases, with 23 bases left in between. This CDR3 is CASSPSEIWAVDYNEQFF. The CDR3 DNA is TGTGCCAGCAGCCCGAGCGAAATCTGGGCCGTTGACTACAATGAGCAGTTCTTC.

This rearrangement joins TRBV6-1 to TRBJ2-7; tentatively, D is TRBD1 (6 bases). This CDR3 has 12 residues. With 10 bases removed from V and 7 bases from J, the gap between germline ends came to 17 bases. Germline CDR1 MNHNS, CDR2 SASEGT. CDR3 coding DNA: TGTGCCACCCAGGGGTCCTACAATGAGCAGTACTTC. Amino acids: CATQGSYNEQYF.

The chain has TRBV7-2 and TRBJ2-1, with TRBD1 matching over 9 bases. The DNA end is more similar to TRBJ2-7, so the J call may be wrong. The CDR3 is made up of 16 amino acids. In germline, CDR1 is SGHTA, CDR2 FQGNSA. CDR3 nucleotides: TGTGCCAGCAGCCGCACGGGACAGGGCATTTCCGGCGAGCAGTACTTC. Translation: CASSRTGQGISGEQYF.

J is TRBJ2-4 and V is TRBV6-2 or TRBV6-3; TRBD2 is a possible D gene (6 bases). Between the trimmed V and J ends, which lost 6 bases and 0 bases, there was a span of 12 bases. CDR3 length: 15 residues. The germline V gene encodes CDR1 MNHEY and CDR2 SVGEGT. The CDR3 region is CASSGLSVAKNIQYF. The DNA of the CDR3 is TGTGCCAGCAGCGGACTATCTGTAGCCAAAAACATTCAGTACTTC.

J is TRBJ2-1 and V is TRBV27, with D possibly being TRBD1 (6 bases). The CDR3 totals 18 residues. V lost 1 base, J lost 1 base, and 17 bases lay in between. Germline assignment: CDR1 MNHEY and CDR2 SMNVEV (reference sequence). CDR3 DNA: TGTGCCAGCAGTTTATTTTCCCCTTCGGGACAATCCTACAATGAGCAGTTCTTC. Protein product: CASSLFSPSGQSYNEQFF.

This clonotype was seen only once. The chain is built from TRBV7-6 and TRBJ2-5, with 7 bases aligning to TRBD1. Trimming cost V 5 bases and J 11 bases; bases outside gene matches: 14. The germline V gene has CDR1 SGHVS and CDR2 FNYEAQ. The CDR3 contains 14 residues. The CDR3 nucleotides read TGTGCCAGCAGCGTACAGCCCAGGGGGAATGAGCAGTACTTC. It encodes CASSVQPRGNEQYF. The whole variable domain, filled in from reference TRBV7-6 and TRBJ2-5, reads GAGVSQSPRYKVTKRGQDVALRCDPISGHVSLYWYRQALGQGPEFLTYFNYEAQQDKSGLPNDRFSAERPEGSISTLTIQRTEQRDSAMYRCASSVQPRGNEQYFGPGTRLLVL.

The CDR3 sequence is CASRGDNLYEQYF. The CDR3 nucleotides are TGTGCCAGCCGAGGTGACAACCTCTACGAGCAGTACTTC. The chain uses TRBV6-2 or TRBV6-3 and TRBJ2-7; D uncertain. Germline V gene lookup returns CDR1 MNHEY and CDR2 SVGEGT. V lost 8 bases to trimming and J lost 3 bases, with 14 bases between them. The CDR3 is made up of 13 amino acids.

This sequence joins TRBV14 and TRBJ2-5; D possibly corresponds to TRBD1 (5 bases). From germline, CDR1 is SGHDN and CDR2 FVKESK. The CDR3 has 14 amino acids. V lost 3 bases and J 1 base, leaving 9 bases between the germline ends. This chain's CDR3 is CASSHPQVQETQYF. In nucleotides, the CDR3 is TGTGCCAGCAGCCACCCACAGGTCCAAGAGACCCAGTACTTC.

The chain carries TRBV20-1 and TRBJ2-5; 10 bases match TRBD1. The germline V gene has CDR1 DFQATT and CDR2 SNEGSKA (reference sequence). The length of the CDR3 is 14 residues. V shed 5 bases and J 2 bases; nucleotides not matched to a gene: 5. CDR3 in amino acids: CSAGTGAVQETQYF. The CDR3 coding sequence is TGCAGTGCTGGGACAGGGGCCGTACAAGAGACCCAGTACTTC.

This clonotype showed up just a few times. V gene TRBV5-1 combines with J gene TRBJ2-5, with D uncertain. In germline, CDR1 is SGHRS, CDR2 YFSETQ. V lost 4 bases and J 2 bases, leaving 12 bases between the germline ends. The CDR3 extends over 14 amino acids. CDR3 nucleotides: TGCGCCAGCAGCCCGGACGGACGTCAAGAGACCCAGTACTTC. Its protein product is CASSPDGRQETQYF.

This clonotype showed up just once. The chain carries TRBV12-3 or TRBV12-4 and TRBJ2-7; a weak D match, TRBD2 (7 bases). The end of the DNA fits TRBJ2-5 better, so the J call may be wrong. The CDR3 runs 15 residues. CDR3 loop: CASSLLGGGLGTQYF. The CDR3 DNA sequence: TGTGCCAGCAGTTTATTGGGCGGGGGCTTAGGGACCCAGTACTTC.

The V gene is TRBV7-8, the J gene TRBJ1-1; 8 bases agree with TRBD1. The CDR3 is made up of 14 amino acids. CDR1 and CDR2 from the germline V gene are SGHVS and FQNEAQ. The J segment lost 5 bases and the V segment lost 5 bases, leaving 7 bases of the junction unmatched. The CDR3 DNA sequence: TGTGCCAGCAGCACGGACAGGGTTTTAACTGAAGCTTTCTTT. As protein: CASSTDRVLTEAFF. Looking up the rest from reference TRBV7-8 and TRBJ1-1 gives the full variable domain: GAGVSQSPRYKVAKRGQDVALRCDPISGHVSLFWYQQALGQGPEFLTYFQNEAQLDKSGLPSDRFFAERPEGSVSTLKIQRTQQEDSAVYLCASSTDRVLTEAFFGQGTRLTVV.

The chain links TRBV4-2 to TRBJ1-5; 8 bases match TRBD1. The CDR3 extends over 15 amino acids. Germline values: CDR1 LGHNA, CDR2 YNFKEQ. The V segment lost 6 bases and the J segment 0 bases; nucleotides outside the gene matches: 4. CDR3 region: CASRQGVVSNQPQHF. Here the CDR3 DNA reads TGTGCCAGCAGACAGGGGGTGGTTAGCAATCAGCCCCAGCATTTT.

About this clonotype: Just one base apart from a much larger clone, this may be a read error. This chain links TRBV12-3 or TRBV12-4 with TRBJ2-1; TRBD2 matches at 8 bases. The CDR3 consists of 14 residues. The junction had 6 bases not matched to a gene; V was cut back by 6 bases and J by 5 bases. The CDR3 DNA reads as TGTGCCAGCAGGGGACGGGGGGGAGACAATGAGCAGTTCTTC. Translated: CASRGRGGDNEQFF.

V is TRBV24-1 and J is TRBJ2-1, with D uncertain. V lost 3 bases, J lost 4 bases, and 6 bases lay in between. Germline CDR1 KGHDR, CDR2 SFDVKD. The CDR3 contains 13 residues. The CDR3 DNA sequence: TGTGCCACCAGTGATCAGCCTTACAATGAGCAGTTCTTC. This encodes CATSDQPYNEQFF.

The V gene is TRBV6-5, the J gene TRBJ2-5; 9 bases agree with TRBD1. V gave up 2 bases and J gave up 3 bases; unmatched junction bases: 4. This CDR3 comprises 15 residues. The germline CDR1 and CDR2 sequences are MNHEY and SVGAGI. CDR3 DNA sequence: TGTGCCAGCAGTTACGCCGGGACAGGGAAAGAGACCCAGTACTTC. Its protein is CASSYAGTGKETQYF.

This chain joins TRBV12-3 or TRBV12-4 and TRBJ2-7; tentatively, D is TRBD1 or TRBD2 (7 bases each). This CDR3 region has 15 residues. The V gene lost 7 bases and the J gene lost 4 bases, with 20 bases spanning the gap. CDR3 protein: CASNKKGGGGYEQYF. For the CDR3, the DNA is TGTGCCAGCAACAAAAAGGGAGGGGGCGGGTACGAGCAGTACTTC.

This clonotype was detected ten times or more. The rearrangement joins TRBV7-6 to TRBJ1-1, with 11 bases identical to TRBD1. The length of the CDR3 is 17 residues. Germline V gene data show CDR1 as SGHVS and CDR2 as FNYEAQ. V shed 1 base, J shed 3 bases, and the junction held 7 bases outside the gene matches. CDR3 in amino acids: CASSLGTGGLGYTEAFF. The CDR3, as DNA: TGTGCCAGCAGCTTAGGGACAGGGGGCCTAGGGTACACTGAAGCTTTCTTT.

This clonotype was counted between two and nine times. CDR3 in DNA: TGCAGTGCTAATCATGCGGGGACTCCCTACAATGAGCAGTTCTTC. This sequence encodes CSANHAGTPYNEQFF. The genes are TRBV20-1 and TRBJ2-1; possibly TRBD2 for D (6 bases). Trimming removed 4 bases from V and 2 bases from J, with 15 bases in between. The CDR3 is 15 amino acids. CDR1 and CDR2 from the germline V gene are DFQATT and SNEGSKA (reference sequence).

This clonotype has more than one count but fewer than ten. The chain recombines TRBV29-1 with TRBJ1-1; TRBD1 aligns across 7 bases. Losses at the gene ends were 5 bases for V and 5 bases for J; bases not matched to a gene: 2. The CDR3 sequence is 11 residues long. The germline CDR1 and CDR2 sequences are SQVTM and ANQGSEA. CDR3 sequence: CSVSRGTEAFF. The CDR3 region has the DNA TGCAGCGTTTCCAGGGGGACTGAAGCTTTCTTT.

The J gene is TRBJ2-3, the V gene TRBV12-3 or TRBV12-4, with TRBD2 identical over 11 bases. The CDR3 contains 14 residues. V lost 8 bases, J lost 3 bases, and 4 bases stayed unmatched. For the CDR3, the DNA is TGTGCCAGCCTGACTAGCGGGGTAACAGATACGCAGTATTTT. Protein: CASLTSGVTDTQYF.

This clonotype occurred a few times. CDR3 loop: CASSQGGGRVANEQFF. CDR3 in DNA: TGCGCCAGCAGCCAAGGGGGAGGAAGGGTGGCGAATGAGCAGTTCTTC. The rearrangement links TRBV4-3 to TRBJ2-1; weak D call: TRBD2 (6 bases). CDR1 and CDR2 (germline): LGHNA, YSLEER. This CDR3 has 16 residues. V lost 1 base to trimming and J lost 7 bases, with 17 bases between them.